Following are 20 T cell receptor beta chains from one sample sequenced in a study of cytomegalovirus exposure and HLA in healthy donors. The PCR employed 60 Vbeta primers together with 13 Jbeta primers. TCRdb's table, derived via immunoSEQ multiplex PCR, lists solely in-frame clones and lacks some. Of some 190,000 clones in the sample, under 80% were seen once. The sample comprised PBMCs. The receptors stem from a woman aged 25 to 39 in good health and CMV-seropositive.

V is TRBV13 and J is TRBJ1-4; D might be TRBD1 (5 bases). Germline V CDR1 and CDR2: PRHDT, FYEKMQ (reference sequence). CDR3 size: 14 residues. V was pared by 3 bases and J by 7 bases, with 12 bases between. CDR3 DNA sequence: TGTGCCAGCAGCTTGGGGGGGTCGTCTGAAAAACTGTTTTTT. Its translation is CASSLGGSSEKLFF.

The genes are TRBV28 and TRBJ1-4; the match to TRBD1 covers 9 bases. The V and J ends lost 3 bases and 7 bases, in that order; junction bases with no gene match: 6. This CDR3 region has 15 residues. Germline V gives CDR1 MDHEN, CDR2 SYDVKM. CDR3 in DNA: TGTGCCAGCAGTTTTAGAGGGACAGGGAGTGAAAAACTGTTTTTT. Translated: CASSFRGTGSEKLFF.

J is TRBJ2-5 and V is TRBV19; D might be TRBD1 (6 bases). V gave up 9 bases and J gave up 1 base, with 12 bases separating them. Germline V gene lookup returns CDR1 LNHDA and CDR2 SQIVND (reference sequence). The CDR3 is 13 amino acids. CDR3 region: CASRGIGQETQYF. Written as DNA, the CDR3 is TGTGCCAGCAGGGGTATTGGCCAAGAGACCCAGTACTTC.

The CDR3 sequence is CASSFLTGTYQETQYF. The CDR3 region has the DNA TGTGCCAGCAGCTTCCTGACTGGGACTTACCAAGAGACCCAGTACTTC. The V call is TRBV5-6, the J call TRBJ2-5; D may be TRBD2 (6 bases). The CDR3 contains 16 residues. V was clipped by 2 bases and J by 0 bases, with 14 bases between them. Germline CDR1 and CDR2: SGHDT and YYEEEE.

The CDR3 coding sequence is TGCGCCAGCAGCTTGGCGGCGGGAGCTAGCACAGATACGCAGTATTTT. Encoded protein: CASSLAAGASTDTQYF. The V gene is TRBV5-1, the J gene TRBJ2-3; TRBD2 agrees at 7 bases. Losses at the gene ends were 0 bases for V and 0 bases for J; bases not matched to a gene: 4. Germline values: CDR1 SGHRS, CDR2 YFSETQ. This CDR3 spans 16 amino acids.

This chain links TRBV5-1 with TRBJ2-3; 7 bases line up with TRBD2. Germline CDR1 and CDR2: SGHRS and YFSETQ. The CDR3 extends over 17 amino acids. V lost 4 bases to trimming and J lost 2 bases; unmatched junction nucleotides: 13. In DNA form, the CDR3 reads TGCGCCAGCAGCGGCCCCAAACTAGCGCCTCTCACAGATACGCAGTATTTT. Translation: CASSGPKLAPLTDTQYF.

This clone appeared once. DNA for the CDR3: TGTGCCACCAGCAGAGCGACTAGCGGGGGCAGAGCCTACGAGCAGTACTTC. This sequence encodes CATSRATSGGRAYEQYF. The V and J genes are TRBV15 and TRBJ2-7; 12 bases agree with TRBD2. The V gene's germline CDR1 is LNHNV and CDR2 YYDKDF (reference sequence). The CDR3 runs 17 residues. J gave up 2 bases and V 1 base, and 6 bases lay outside the gene matches.

This clone came up once. This sequence joins TRBV7-9 and TRBJ1-1, with D uncertain. Germline assignment: CDR1 SEHNR and CDR2 FQNEAQ (reference sequence). The CDR3 length is 15 residues. V gave up 2 bases and J gave up 4 bases, with 14 bases separating them. The CDR3 coding sequence is TGTGCCAGCAGCTTACAGACACTGAGGGTCACTGAAGCTTTCTTT. Translation: CASSLQTLRVTEAFF.

The gene calls are TRBV6-5 and TRBJ2-1; D is perhaps TRBD2 (7 bases). CDR1 MNHEY and CDR2 SVGAGI come from the germline V gene. The CDR3 consists of 14 residues. The V end lost 2 bases, the J end lost 12 bases, and 17 bases lay between the germline ends. CDR3 amino acids: CASSYVGGLWGQFF. The CDR3 DNA is TGTGCCAGCAGTTACGTGGGGGGGCTTTGGGGGCAGTTCTTC.

J is TRBJ1-4 and V is TRBV19; possible D gene TRBD1, 6 bases. The germline gives CDR1 LNHDA, CDR2 SQIVND (reference sequence). Trimming stripped 6 bases from V and 4 bases from J, with 15 bases between. The CDR3 is made up of 15 amino acids. The CDR3 reads CASSLGADFNEKLFF. CDR3 nucleotides: TGTGCCAGTAGCCTGGGGGCAGATTTTAATGAAAAACTGTTTTTT.

The rearrangement links TRBV14 to TRBJ2-7; 13 bases are a match to TRBD2. The CDR3 contains 18 residues. V lost 0 bases and J lost 5; bases outside the gene matches: 10. Germline-derived CDR1 and CDR2 are SGHDN and FVKESK. The DNA of the CDR3 is TGTGCCAGCAGCCAAGATCGCCGGTGGACTAGCGGGGGCCACGAGCAGTACTTC. The encoded protein is CASSQDRRWTSGGHEQYF.

This chain joins TRBV25-1 and TRBJ1-1; 9 bases match TRBD1. V lost 6 bases to trimming and J lost 1 base; unmatched junction nucleotides: 9. The CDR3 spans 16 residues. CDR1 MGHDK and CDR2 SYGVNS come from the germline V gene. The CDR3 DNA sequence: TGTGCCAGCAGGGGGACAGGGTGGAGTGGGAACACTGAAGCTTTCTTT. Its protein product is CASRGTGWSGNTEAFF.

The chain carries TRBV6-6 and TRBJ1-5, with TRBD1 matching 8 bases. The V segment lost 5 bases and the J segment 0 bases; nucleotides outside the gene matches: 3. This CDR3 has 15 amino acids. Germline lookup yields CDR1 MNHNY and CDR2 SVGAGI (reference sequence). CDR3 DNA: TGTGCCAGCAGTCGGACAGGGCTTAGCAATCAGCCCCAGCATTTT. Protein: CASSRTGLSNQPQHF.

The chain links TRBV30 to TRBJ2-3, with 8 bases aligning to TRBD2. The length of the CDR3 is 15 residues. Trimming took 2 bases from V and 5 from J; bases not matched to a gene: 9. CDR1 and CDR2 (germline): GTSNPN, SVGIG (reference sequence). CDR3 protein: CAWSLAGGVGDTQYF. CDR3 sequence (DNA): TGTGCCTGGAGTCTCGCCGGGGGGGTCGGAGATACGCAGTATTTT.

This clone appeared a single time. The chain carries TRBV5-1 and TRBJ1-4; the D gene is possibly TRBD1 (5 bases). Germline assignment: CDR1 SGHRS and CDR2 YFSETQ. This CDR3 is 14 amino acids long. The V end lost 3 bases, the J end lost 4 bases, and 10 bases lay between the germline ends. CDR3 region: CASSWTGGNEKLFF. In nucleotides, the CDR3 is TGCGCCAGCAGCTGGACGGGGGGTAATGAAAAACTGTTTTTT.

The CDR3 sequence is CASSAAGSSYEQYF. The DNA for the CDR3 is TGTGCCAGCAGTGCCGCGGGAAGTAGCTACGAGCAGTACTTC. The V gene is TRBV28, the J gene TRBJ2-7, with D possibly matching TRBD2 (6 bases). CDR1 is MDHEN, CDR2 SYDVKM, per germline. There are 14 residues in the CDR3. Trimming left V 5 bases short and J 3 bases short, with 14 bases between.

The DNA for the CDR3 is TGTGCCAGCAGTTTGGGAGCGGGGGGGAACGAGCAGTACTTC. Its protein is CASSLGAGGNEQYF. The chain joins TRBV27 to TRBJ2-7; TRBD2 matches 10 bases. The trim removed 3 bases at V and 5 bases at J, leaving 4 bases unmatched. CDR3 size: 14 residues. CDR1 and CDR2 from the germline V gene are MNHEY and SMNVEV (reference sequence).

A few counts support this clone. The chain employs TRBV7-9 and TRBJ1-2; weak D call: TRBD1 (5 bases). Germline lookup yields CDR1 SEHNR and CDR2 FQNEAQ (reference sequence). CDR3 size: 13 residues. The V and J ends lost 5 bases and 2 bases respectively, with 9 bases between them. This chain's CDR3 is CASSRGHNYGYTF. The CDR3 DNA reads TGTGCCAGCAGCCGCGGACACAACTATGGCTACACCTTC.

This chain uses TRBV5-6 with TRBJ2-5; 9 bases fit TRBD2. The CDR3 has 14 residues. The germline CDR1 and CDR2 sequences are SGHDT and YYEEEE. Trimming took 0 bases from V and 4 from J; bases not matched to a gene: 1. The chain's CDR3 is CASSLGGLAETQYF. CDR3 in DNA: TGTGCCAGCAGCTTGGGGGGACTAGCAGAGACCCAGTACTTC.

The rearrangement uses TRBV7-3 and TRBJ2-3, with D perhaps matching TRBD1 (6 bases). Germline CDR1 reads SGHTA; CDR2 reads FQGTGA. This CDR3 spans 13 amino acids. V was clipped by 10 bases and J by 1 base, with 12 bases between them. This CDR3 reads CATKKGGTDTQYF. In DNA form, the CDR3 reads TGTGCCACCAAAAAGGGGGGCACAGATACGCAGTATTTT.